This T cell receptor (beta chain) derives from a study of blood T cell repertoires in COVID-19. Across the whole study: The analysed material was cDNA or gDNA that came from T cells, B-cell-depleted T cells, or PBMCs.

CDR1 MGHRA and CDR2 YSYEKL come from the germline V gene. The CDR3 sequence is 15 residues long. Trimming shortened V by 0 bases and J by 4 bases, and 10 bases separated the two germline ends. Data came from immunoSEQ multiplex PCR; TCRdb stores just in-frame clones and leaves some out. The table records 150,000 to 200,000 clones, around 79% of them present only once. Enrolment of Seattle patients took place during active infection, and they were followed longitudinally. Sequencing was performed on peripheral blood. The V and J genes are TRBV4-1 and TRBJ2-1; weak D call: TRBD1 (5 bases). The sequence was collected from a woman aged 55-75 years with COVID-19, enrolled during active disease. The CDR3 DNA follows: TGCGCCAGCAGCCAAGATATGGACACATACAATGAGCAGTTCTTC. Protein: CASSQDMDTYNEQFF.